This T cell receptor beta chain is drawn from a study of monozygotic twins with inflammatory bowel disease. UMIs that had a 6-nucleotide sample barcode were put in using template switching. TCRdb reprocessed the 5' RACE reads, keeping one entry per CDR3 protein, no DNA. The sample spans approximately 160,000 distinct CDR3 sequences; the ten largest clones claim 2.8%. This CDR3 has 16 amino acids. From germline, CDR1 is KGHSH and CDR2 LQKENI. The specimen was blood. The J gene is TRBJ1-5, the V gene TRBV18; TCRdb's assignment of TRBD1 cannot be checked, as there is no DNA. The TCR was taken from a human donor with ulcerative colitis or Crohn's disease, or a healthy co-twin of an affected twin (not recorded which). CDR3 loop: CASSPDHREGNQPQHF.